Listed below are T cell receptor beta chains from one sample, sequenced in a study of blood T cell repertoires in COVID-19. Repertoires were generated with immunoSEQ multiplex PCR, while TCRdb's copy carries only in-frame clones and drops some. The sample holds roughly 68,000 clones, around 80% seen once. Sequences were obtained from peripheral blood. Every receptor here comes from a human donor in a cohort sampled during active COVID-19. Each CDR3 is given with its conserved first and last residue. A D gene is named only where the DNA matches it firmly. Clone size is given for some rows only: seen once, a few or many times, or a class if the clone is expanded.

cdr3_aa,cdr3_nt,v_call,j_call,d_call,clone_size
CASSFRSGSLGALPYEQYF,TGTGCCAGCAGCTTCCGATCGGGGAGTCTGGGAGCCCTTCCCTACGAGCAGTACTTC,TRBV11-2,TRBJ2-7,NA,NA
CAWSPAGLGVSTDTQYF,TGTGCCTGGAGTCCAGCGGGATTAGGGGTTAGCACAGATACGCAGTATTTT,TRBV30,TRBJ2-3,TRBD2,NA
CASSQLRGETQYF,TGTGCCAGCTCCCAATTGAGGGGGGAGACCCAGTACTTC,TRBV18,TRBJ2-5,NA,NA
CADSRVWAGGETGELFF,TGTGCCGACTCACGAGTCTGGGCGGGAGGGGAAACCGGGGAGCTGTTTTTT,TRBV27,TRBJ2-2,TRBD2,few
CASSLEGTSGALGLNEQFF,TGTGCCAGCAGCTTGGAGGGGACTAGCGGGGCACTAGGGCTCAATGAGCAGTTCTTC,TRBV5-6,TRBJ2-1,TRBD2,NA
CASSLGHLNTEAFF,TGCGCCAGCAGCTTGGGGCACCTTAACACTGAAGCTTTCTTT,TRBV5-1,TRBJ1-1,NA,once
CASSSFLTQGAPEAFF,TGTGCCAGCAGCTCCTTCTTAACTCAGGGGGCGCCTGAAGCTTTCTTT,TRBV11-2,TRBJ1-1,TRBD1,NA
CASSSAGLAGGLTDTQYF,TGTGCCAGCAGCTCAGCGGGACTAGCGGGAGGGCTAACAGATACGCAGTATTTT,TRBV3-1/TRBV3-2,TRBJ2-3,TRBD2,NA
CASTQLWDRGNLDEQYF,TGTGCCAGCACTCAGCTATGGGACAGGGGCAATTTAGACGAGCAGTACTTC,TRBV28,TRBJ2-7,TRBD1,NA
CASSYSFSGGNNEQFF,TGTGCCAGCAGTTACTCATTTAGCGGAGGAAACAATGAGCAGTTCTTC,TRBV6-6,TRBJ2-1,NA,few
CASSPQTGWTEAFF,TGTGCCAGCAGTCCTCAGACAGGGTGGACTGAAGCTTTCTTT,TRBV6-5,TRBJ1-1,TRBD1,NA
CASSLGGDNEQFF,TGTGCCAGCAGCTTGGGAGGTGACAATGAGCAGTTCTTC,TRBV5-4,TRBJ2-1,NA,NA
CAWSAGTGVLSYEQYF,TGTGCCTGGAGTGCCGGGACAGGGGTCCTCTCCTACGAGCAGTACTTC,TRBV30,TRBJ2-7,TRBD1,once
CASRLRGRGNEQFF,TGTGCCAGCAGATTGAGGGGGCGCGGTAATGAGCAGTTCTTC,TRBV6-5,TRBJ2-1,TRBD1,NA
CATSDFRDRVGNEQFF,TGTGCCACCAGTGATTTCCGGGACAGGGTCGGCAATGAGCAGTTCTTC,TRBV24-1,TRBJ2-1,TRBD1,few
CASSWVAGGPGRELFF,TGTGCCAGCAGTTGGGTAGCGGGAGGGCCTGGCCGGGAGCTGTTTTTT,TRBV28,TRBJ2-2,TRBD2,NA
CASSYHTSGLYNEQFF,TGTGCCAGCAGTTACCACACTAGCGGCCTATACAATGAGCAGTTCTTC,TRBV28,TRBJ2-1,TRBD2,NA
CARERQMNTEAFF,TGTGCCAGGGAGAGACAGATGAACACTGAAGCTTTCTTT,TRBV2,TRBJ1-1,NA,NA
CATSRSLGLQGDGYTF,TGTGCCACCAGCAGATCTTTGGGGTTACAGGGTGATGGCTACACCTTC,TRBV15,TRBJ1-2,NA,NA
CASSQDPTGEYGYTF,TGTGCCAGCAGCCAAGATCCGACAGGCGAGTATGGCTACACCTTC,TRBV3-1/TRBV3-2,TRBJ1-2,NA,NA
CASRPSVDSHYEQYF,TGTGCCAGCAGACCCTCCGTCGACAGCCACTACGAGCAGTACTTC,TRBV27,TRBJ2-7,NA,NA
CASSPQGNTGELFF,TGTGCCAGCAGCCCTCAGGGGAACACCGGGGAGCTGTTTTTT,TRBV7-9,TRBJ2-2,NA,few
CASGTRGNEQFF,TGCGCCAGCGGGACTAGAGGAAATGAGCAGTTCTTC,TRBV10-2,TRBJ2-1,TRBD2,NA
CASSLGGNTEAFF,TGTGCCAGCAGTTTGGGGGGTAACACTGAAGCTTTCTTT,TRBV28,TRBJ1-1,NA,NA
CASSQVTSGNYEQYF,TGTGCCAGCAGCCAAGTGACTAGCGGGAACTACGAGCAGTACTTC,TRBV4-2,TRBJ2-7,TRBD2,few